This TCR beta chain was profiled in a study of neurological immune-mediated disorders. This clonotype was observed at least ten times. The antigen is undetermined. This sample's time point: longitudinal time-point 3. Volunteers at a blood bank in Maryland, USA, were the healthy controls. Study conclusions and caveats: Whereas HTLV-1-associated myelopathy showed the most TCR clonal expansion, multiple sclerosis showed the least, with levels below those of healthy controls.

V lost 4 bases, J lost 2 bases, and 9 bases stayed unmatched. The CDR3 is 17 residues long. Germline loops: CDR1 MNHEY, CDR2 SVGEGT. cDNA was made by 5'RACE with 10-nucleotide random UMIs. Each CDR3 protein gets one entry after TCRdb re-called the 5' RACE reads with MiXCR. Of roughly 53,000 distinct CDR3 sequences listed, roughly 8.4% are singletons. Sequencing was performed on PBMCs. The chain employs TRBV6-2 or TRBV6-3 and TRBJ1-3, with 9 nucleotides matching TRBD1. This sequence was found in a woman aged 40 to 55 in good health. The CDR3 DNA sequence: TGTGCCAGCAGTTCCCGGGCGACAGGGGGAGCTGGAAACACCATATATTTT. Amino acid sequence: CASSSRATGGAGNTIYF.